The 26 T cell receptor beta chains listed next were all sequenced from one sample in a study of cytomegalovirus exposure and HLA in healthy donors. Some clones are missing from TCRdb's copy, which holds only in-frame ones; the method was immunoSEQ multiplex PCR. The sample includes fewer than 350,000 clones, approximately 88% of them seen just once. Sequencing input: PBMCs. These receptors originate from a woman aged 18-29 years in good health and CMV-seronegative.

The gene calls are TRBV6-1 and TRBJ2-7; 12 bases are shared with TRBD2. CDR3 length: 20 amino acids. V lost 2 bases to trimming and J lost 6 bases; unmatched junction nucleotides: 20. Germline V lookup: CDR1 MNHNS, CDR2 SASEGT. Written as DNA, the CDR3 is TGTGCCAGCAGTGAATATGTCCCCCCGCTGACTAGCGGGAGCATCGGCGAGCAGTACTTC. It codes for CASSEYVPPLTSGSIGEQYF.

This sequence joins TRBV5-1 and TRBJ2-7; tentative D call: TRBD1 (6 bases). This CDR3 has 13 residues. V was trimmed by 0 bases and J by 4 bases, leaving 8 bases between them. Germline loops: CDR1 SGHRS, CDR2 YFSETQ. The CDR3 reads CASSLVQGYEQYF. CDR3 bases: TGCGCCAGCAGCTTGGTTCAGGGGTACGAGCAGTACTTC.

This clone occurred a few times. The chain recombines TRBV12-5 with TRBJ2-2; possibly TRBD2 for D (5 bases). Trimming stripped 4 bases from V and 8 bases from J, with 11 bases between. CDR1 LGHNT and CDR2 FRNRAP come from the germline V gene. This CDR3 comprises 13 residues. Here the CDR3 reads CASGSGLSGELFF. In DNA, the CDR3 is TGTGCTAGTGGTTCCGGACTCTCGGGGGAGCTGTTTTTT.

This clone was detected only a few times. Within the sample, other DNA sequences also encode this same CDR3. The rearrangement joins TRBV27 to TRBJ1-5, with D possibly matching TRBD1 (6 bases). Germline V CDR1 and CDR2: MNHEY, SMNVEV (reference sequence). V lost 6 bases and J lost 4, with 10 bases in between. This CDR3 has 13 amino acids. The CDR3 reads CASRTGRNQPQHF. DNA of the CDR3: TGTGCCAGCAGGACAGGCCGAAATCAGCCCCAGCATTTT.

A single count supports this clone. The V call is TRBV28, the J call TRBJ2-7, with D unclear. Trimming took off 4 bases at V and 2 bases at J, with 15 bases between the two ends. Germline V lookup: CDR1 MDHEN, CDR2 SYDVKM. The CDR3 covers 15 residues. CDR3 bases: TGTGCCAGCAGTTCCACCGACGGCAGGACCTACGAGCAGTACTTC. It is translated as CASSSTDGRTYEQYF.

The chain employs TRBV6-5 and TRBJ2-1; 10 bases fit TRBD2. From germline, CDR1 is MNHEY and CDR2 SVGAGI. There are 15 residues in the CDR3. The J segment lost 2 bases and the V segment lost 5 bases, leaving 3 bases of the junction unmatched. Here the CDR3 reads CASSLLAGAYNEQFF. CDR3 in DNA: TGTGCCAGCAGTCTCCTAGCGGGGGCCTACAATGAGCAGTTCTTC.

This chain joins TRBV9 and TRBJ2-2, with D perhaps matching TRBD2 (6 bases). The germline V gene has CDR1 SGDLS and CDR2 YYNGEE. The CDR3 is 15 residues long. With 3 bases removed from V and 2 bases from J, the gap between germline ends came to 11 bases. CDR3 amino acids: CASSGAGFNTGELFF. The CDR3 coding sequence is TGTGCCAGCAGCGGGGCGGGATTTAACACCGGGGAGCTGTTTTTT. Drawing the rest from reference TRBV9 and TRBJ2-2, the complete variable domain is DSGVTQTPKHLITATGQRVTLRCSPRSGDLSVYWYQQSLDQGLQFLIQYYNGEERAKGNILERFSAQQFPDLHSELNLSSLELGDSALYFCASSGAGFNTGELFFGEGSRLTVL.

This clone is a singleton in its sample. This chain's CDR3 is CASSLSRVGKLFF. As DNA, the CDR3 is TGTGCCAGCAGTTTAAGCAGGGTAGGAAAACTGTTTTTT. J is TRBJ1-4 and V is TRBV28; a possible D gene is TRBD1 (5 bases). Germline assignment: CDR1 MDHEN and CDR2 SYDVKM. This CDR3 region has 13 residues. The V end was cut by 2 bases, the J end by 10 bases, with 11 bases between.

The V and J genes are TRBV19 and TRBJ2-1, with D maybe TRBD1 (5 bases). V was cut by 6 bases and J by 1 base, with 22 bases left in between. The germline CDR1 and CDR2 sequences are LNHDA and SQIVND (reference sequence). This CDR3 region has 18 residues. The CDR3 nucleotides read TGTGCCAGTAGCCCTCAGTATGGCAGGGCAAGGTCCTACAATGAGCAGTTCTTC. Its translation: CASSPQYGRARSYNEQFF.

The chain carries TRBV9 and TRBJ2-3; 10 nucleotides match TRBD2. Germline CDR1 and CDR2: SGDLS and YYNGEE. This CDR3 contains 16 residues. J lost 3 bases, V lost 3 bases, and 7 bases had no gene match. CDR3 residues: CASSGLAGSVTDTQYF. DNA for the CDR3: TGTGCCAGCAGCGGACTAGCGGGTTCGGTTACAGATACGCAGTATTTT.

The rearrangement uses TRBV28 and TRBJ2-7; 7 nucleotides line up with TRBD1. This CDR3 region has 15 residues. Germline assignment: CDR1 MDHEN and CDR2 SYDVKM. Trimming cost V 3 bases and J 0 bases; bases outside gene matches: 5. In DNA form, the CDR3 reads TGTGCCAGCAGTTTTAACGACAGGGCCTCCTACGAGCAGTACTTC. Protein product: CASSFNDRASYEQYF.

This clone has a handful of counts. V usage is TRBV7-9 and J usage is TRBJ1-6, with 8 nucleotides matching TRBD1. The V gene end was trimmed by 3 bases and the J gene end by 7 bases; junction bases not matched to a gene: 2. Germline CDR1 is SEHNR and CDR2 is FQNEAQ (reference sequence). This CDR3 is built from 14 residues. The CDR3 sequence is CASSLNRGNSPLHF. CDR3 DNA sequence: TGTGCCAGCAGCTTGAACAGGGGGAATTCACCCCTCCACTTT.

CDR3 nucleotide sequence: TGTGCCAGCAGCTCCGCCCCAGCGCCAGCCTCCTACGAGCAGTACTTC. This codes for CASSSAPAPASYEQYF. The rearrangement links TRBV5-6 to TRBJ2-7; D not certain. Trimming removed 3 bases from V and 0 bases from J, with 16 bases in between. Germline loops: CDR1 SGHDT, CDR2 YYEEEE. CDR3 length: 16 amino acids. Full variable domain (remainder filled in from reference TRBV5-6 and TRBJ2-7): DAGVTQSPTHLIKTRGQQVTLRCSPKSGHDTVSWYQQALGQGPQFIFQYYEEEERQRGNFPDRFSGHQFPNYSSELNVNALLLGDSALYLCASSSAPAPASYEQYFGPGTRLTVT.

This chain links TRBV27 with TRBJ2-1; no clear D gene. The CDR3 is 16 residues long. The V gene lost 0 bases and the J gene lost 10 bases, with 19 bases spanning the gap. The germline V gene has CDR1 MNHEY and CDR2 SMNVEV (reference sequence). The CDR3 nucleotides read TGTGCCAGCAGTTTATCTTCTCGAGCTGTTAGCTACGAGCAGTTCTTC. Its protein product is CASSLSSRAVSYEQFF.

The V gene is TRBV27, the J gene TRBJ2-5; D not certain. The length of the CDR3 is 13 residues. Per the germline V gene, CDR1 is MNHEY and CDR2 is SMNVEV (reference sequence). Deletions cut 5 bases from V and 5 bases from J, with 12 bases between. CDR3 sequence: CASSRTTGETQYF. In DNA form, the CDR3 reads TGTGCCAGCAGTAGAACTACCGGGGAGACCCAGTACTTC.

J is TRBJ2-7 and V is TRBV15; D perhaps matches TRBD1 (5 bases). Trimming took 1 base from V and 0 from J, leaving 10 bases between them. The CDR3 runs to 15 residues. Germline loops: CDR1 LNHNV, CDR2 YYDKDF (reference sequence). This CDR3 is CATSRGVDTSYEQYF. CDR3 DNA: TGTGCCACCAGCAGAGGGGTGGACACCTCCTACGAGCAGTACTTC.

CDR3 sequence: CATHQGQGRTSDTQYF. The DNA of the CDR3 is TGTGCCACCCACCAAGGTCAGGGCAGGACGAGCGATACGCAGTATTTT. The chain joins TRBV15 to TRBJ2-3; possible D gene TRBD1, 5 bases. Germline values: CDR1 LNHNV, CDR2 YYDKDF (reference sequence). The CDR3 contains 16 residues. With 8 bases removed from V and 6 bases from J, the gap between germline ends came to 24 bases.

The genes are TRBV7-9 and TRBJ2-1, with D possibly TRBD2 on 6 matching bases. This CDR3 contains 16 residues. Germline lookup yields CDR1 SEHNR and CDR2 FQNEAQ (reference sequence). Trimming stripped 6 bases from V and 0 bases from J, with 15 bases between. The CDR3 region has the DNA TGTGCCAGCAGACGAGAAGCGGGTTTCTCCTACAATGAGCAGTTCTTC. The encoded protein is CASRREAGFSYNEQFF.

This sequence joins TRBV6-6 and TRBJ2-7; 9 nucleotides line up with TRBD1. Germline V gene sequence: CDR1 MNHNY, CDR2 SVGAGI (reference sequence). J lost 2 bases, V lost 8 bases, and 7 bases had no gene match. The CDR3 runs to 14 residues. The CDR3 loop reads CASRPGQGAYEQYF. CDR3 bases: TGTGCCAGCCGCCCGGGACAGGGAGCCTACGAGCAGTACTTC.

This chain links TRBV30 with TRBJ2-7; 10 nucleotides match TRBD2. The CDR3 is made up of 14 amino acids. V was clipped by 1 base and J by 6 bases; unmatched bases: 6. Germline V lookup: CDR1 GTSNPN, CDR2 SVGIG (reference sequence). The CDR3 bases are TGTGCCTGGAGTGAGCTAGCGGGAGTATCCGAGCAGTACTTC. It encodes CAWSELAGVSEQYF.

The chain couples TRBV6-1 to TRBJ1-6, with D perhaps TRBD1 (5 bases). Looked up from germline, CDR1 is MNHNS and CDR2 is SASEGT. The CDR3 has 15 residues. V was pared by 2 bases and J by 3 bases, with 8 bases between. The CDR3 nucleotides are TGTGCCAGCAGTGAATGGGGGGGCTATAATTCACCCCTCCACTTT. Translated: CASSEWGGYNSPLHF.

This chain links TRBV27 with TRBJ2-1, with D perhaps TRBD2 (6 bases). The CDR3 runs 14 residues. From germline, CDR1 is MNHEY and CDR2 SMNVEV (reference sequence). Trimming took off 6 bases at V and 7 bases at J, with 16 bases between the two ends. CDR3 nucleotides: TGTGCCAGCAGGATGGGTAGCGGAAAGAATGAGCAGTTCTTC. The encoded protein is CASRMGSGKNEQFF.

This rearrangement joins TRBV7-9 to TRBJ2-5; D might be TRBD2 (6 bases). CDR1 and CDR2 (germline): SEHNR, FQNEAQ (reference sequence). Between the trimmed V and J ends, which lost 4 bases and 3 bases, there was a span of 15 bases. The CDR3 contains 15 residues. In DNA, the CDR3 is TGTGCCAGCAGCTGGGCATGGCGGGGAGAAGAGACCCAGTACTTC. Translating it yields CASSWAWRGEETQYF.

The chain employs TRBV5-1 and TRBJ1-4; D not resolved. Trimming pared 0 bases from V and 5 bases from J, leaving 8 bases between. The CDR3 has 14 amino acids. CDR1 SGHRS and CDR2 YFSETQ come from the germline V gene. The CDR3 here is CASSLGRSNEKLFF. DNA of the CDR3: TGCGCCAGCAGCTTGGGCAGGTCGAATGAAAAACTGTTTTTT.

This rearrangement joins TRBV9 to TRBJ2-3, with D unresolved. V lost 0 bases to trimming and J lost 0 bases, with 11 bases between them. Looked up from germline, CDR1 is SGDLS and CDR2 is YYNGEE. This CDR3 comprises 16 residues. In DNA form, the CDR3 reads TGTGCCAGCAGCGTAGAACCAGGCTCTAGCACAGATACGCAGTATTTT. The encoded protein is CASSVEPGSSTDTQYF.

The J gene is TRBJ2-7, the V gene TRBV12-5; TRBD2 agrees at 7 bases. The length of the CDR3 is 16 residues. Unmatched junction bases numbered 13, after V lost 4 bases and J lost 4 bases. Germline CDR1 and CDR2: LGHNT and FRNRAP. DNA for the CDR3: TGTGCTAGTGGTTCGCCTGGAGGCGGGAGAGGATACGAGCAGTACTTC. Translation: CASGSPGGGRGYEQYF. Full variable domain (outside the CDR3, taken from reference TRBV12-5 and TRBJ2-7): DARVTQTPRHKVTEMGQEVTMRCQPILGHNTVFWYRQTMMQGLELLAYFRNRAPLDDSGMPKDRFSAEMPDATLATLKIQPSEPRDSAVYFCASGSPGGGRGYEQYFGPGTRLTVT.